The rows below give T cell receptor beta chains drawn from one sample of a study of cytomegalovirus exposure and HLA in healthy donors. Clones were sequenced by immunoSEQ multiplex PCR, and TCRdb holds only the in-frame ones, with some missing. The sample includes roughly 120,000 clones, about nine tenths of them seen just once. The specimen was PBMCs. Source of these receptors: a woman between 18 and 29 years old in good health and CMV-seronegative. Both conserved end residues are trimmed from each CDR3. The order of the fields is V gene, clone size, CDR3 protein. Clone sizes are given selectively: once, few, many, or a class where the clone is expanded.

v_gene: TRBV7-2; abundance: NA; CDR3aa: ASSSNSYTGELF
v_gene: TRBV2; abundance: NA; CDR3aa: ASSESGARGYT
v_gene: TRBV25-1; abundance: NA; CDR3aa: ASSRGSGYT
v_gene: TRBV5-1; abundance: NA; CDR3aa: ASSLASSNLGNTIY
v_gene: TRBV4-2; abundance: NA; CDR3aa: ASSQDEGGSSYEQY
v_gene: TRBV5-6; abundance: NA; CDR3aa: ASSWGTGTNYGYT
v_gene: TRBV7-9; abundance: once; CDR3aa: ASSLRVFNEQF
v_gene: TRBV30; abundance: few; CDR3aa: AWSVQGVNEQY
v_gene: TRBV7-2; abundance: NA; CDR3aa: ASSPYGGGTKQY
v_gene: TRBV18; abundance: once; CDR3aa: ASSPHNGAYEQY
v_gene: TRBV28; abundance: NA; CDR3aa: ASTFPGVDLNTEAF
v_gene: TRBV7-2; abundance: NA; CDR3aa: ASSWTGAFQETQY
v_gene: TRBV19; abundance: few; CDR3aa: ASTDRGTNYGYT
v_gene: TRBV4-3; abundance: NA; CDR3aa: ASSQDFGGFRSYEQY
v_gene: TRBV19; abundance: once; CDR3aa: ASSPGQKTEAF
v_gene: TRBV9; abundance: NA; CDR3aa: ASSGADFAAGDTQY
v_gene: TRBV5-6; abundance: NA; CDR3aa: ASSLPGQNGYT
v_gene: TRBV7-9; abundance: NA; CDR3aa: ASSLVAGPYQETQY
v_gene: TRBV4-3; abundance: few; CDR3aa: ASSRIRGGNYEQY
v_gene: TRBV9; abundance: NA; CDR3aa: ASSVGGEDTQY
v_gene: TRBV28; abundance: NA; CDR3aa: ASSLRGNIQY
v_gene: TRBV27; abundance: NA; CDR3aa: ASSFNLAGGPGEQF
v_gene: TRBV4-2; abundance: NA; CDR3aa: ASSQAGLSSGRAGAGELF
v_gene: TRBV19; abundance: NA; CDR3aa: ASSMGTGGLDSYNEQF
v_gene: TRBV28; abundance: NA; CDR3aa: ASSLSRGRYSNQPQH
v_gene: TRBV6-1; abundance: NA; CDR3aa: ASSEKQGYYEQY
v_gene: TRBV29-1; abundance: NA; CDR3aa: SAQIPGQFSYEQY
v_gene: TRBV18; abundance: NA; CDR3aa: ASSPLAGVADTQY
v_gene: TRBV6-5; abundance: NA; CDR3aa: ASILLGGMNTEAF
v_gene: TRBV9; abundance: NA; CDR3aa: ASSVGGGTSTDTQY
v_gene: TRBV2; abundance: NA; CDR3aa: ASSENIVSAGELF
v_gene: TRBV2; abundance: NA; CDR3aa: ASSNRDRGVYEQY
v_gene: TRBV30; abundance: few; CDR3aa: AWSEDSHSNQPQH
v_gene: TRBV18; abundance: NA; CDR3aa: ASSPPSSDYEQY
v_gene: TRBV7-2; abundance: NA; CDR3aa: ASSGSRVFFYEQY
v_gene: TRBV25-1; abundance: once; CDR3aa: ASSEYNGGAITGELF
v_gene: TRBV25-1; abundance: once; CDR3aa: ASSDTGDYGYT
v_gene: TRBV25-1; abundance: NA; CDR3aa: ASSEPSNEQF
v_gene: TRBV30; abundance: NA; CDR3aa: AWTASGREETQY
v_gene: TRBV28; abundance: NA; CDR3aa: ASSYAGGNTEAF
v_gene: TRBV5-4; abundance: once; CDR3aa: ASSSRLAGLPYEQY
v_gene: TRBV30; abundance: NA; CDR3aa: AWSELGGPAGGKY
v_gene: TRBV7-8; abundance: NA; CDR3aa: ASSFLTGGYGEAF
v_gene: TRBV27; abundance: NA; CDR3aa: ASSWWRTSHTGELF
v_gene: TRBV15; abundance: NA; CDR3aa: ATSLSGGAVDTQY
v_gene: TRBV9; abundance: NA; CDR3aa: ASTRGGDFPSTNYGYT
v_gene: TRBV7-2; abundance: NA; CDR3aa: ASSLRGFYEQY
v_gene: TRBV29-1; abundance: NA; CDR3aa: SAEDRVGEKLF
v_gene: TRBV27; abundance: NA; CDR3aa: ASSSDRGGNQPQH
v_gene: TRBV7-2; abundance: once; CDR3aa: ASSFGSQQGRNEQF
v_gene: TRBV18; abundance: NA; CDR3aa: ASSKGQASSYEQY
v_gene: TRBV18; abundance: NA; CDR3aa: ASSPVGANTEAF
v_gene: TRBV15; abundance: NA; CDR3aa: ATSRGGTVSGELF
v_gene: TRBV4-3; abundance: NA; CDR3aa: ASSQDPSGGYNEQF
v_gene: TRBV11-2; abundance: NA; CDR3aa: ASSLAGTVAYEQY
v_gene: TRBV28; abundance: NA; CDR3aa: ASSLSWNQPQH
v_gene: TRBV13; abundance: once; CDR3aa: ASSLGGGETQY